The subject of this entry is one T cell receptor (beta chain). Its specificity is unknown. With a J-beta primer mix and a sample-barcoded 5' primer, a second PCR ran about 6 to 11 cycles. TCRdb reprocessed the 5' RACE reads via MiXCR and lists one record per CDR3 protein. The sample has roughly 700,000 distinct CDR3 sequences, over 45% seen once. V was clipped by 5 bases and J by 6 bases; unmatched bases: 10. Germline V gene data show CDR1 as SGHAT and CDR2 as FQDESV (reference sequence). The CDR3 is 15 amino acids. The record originates from a study of blood T cells in healthy people across ages. Findings and caveats of the study: Bulk PBMC profiling left naive and antigen-experienced comparisons inconclusive.

The rearrangement links TRBV11-1 to TRBJ2-7, with 10 bases that match TRBD2. The sample consisted of blood. The receptor was isolated from a woman aged 55-69 years in good health. The CDR3 DNA reads as TGTGCCAGCAGCATATATAGCGGGAGGAGTCGCGAGCAGTACTTC. Protein product: CASSIYSGRSREQYF.